The sequence of this T cell receptor beta chain was determined in a study of CD4+ T cells in melanoma. Using immunoSEQ multiplex PCR, the repertoire was profiled, and TCRdb retains in-frame clones only, with some absent. The sample carries 15,000 or so clones, around 76% recorded once. Germline CDR1 and CDR2: GTSNPN and SVGIG (reference sequence). V shed 2 bases and J shed 9 bases, with 11 bases lying between them. The CDR3 loop spans 11 amino acids. The material sequenced was cells from a culture (not recorded whether cultured in vitro). The TCR was taken from a human donor with melanoma. The chain is built from TRBV30 and TRBJ2-7; D perhaps matches TRBD1 (6 bases). The CDR3 reads CAWSTRGRQYF. Written as DNA, the CDR3 is TGTGCCTGGAGTACTAGGGGGAGGCAGTACTTC.